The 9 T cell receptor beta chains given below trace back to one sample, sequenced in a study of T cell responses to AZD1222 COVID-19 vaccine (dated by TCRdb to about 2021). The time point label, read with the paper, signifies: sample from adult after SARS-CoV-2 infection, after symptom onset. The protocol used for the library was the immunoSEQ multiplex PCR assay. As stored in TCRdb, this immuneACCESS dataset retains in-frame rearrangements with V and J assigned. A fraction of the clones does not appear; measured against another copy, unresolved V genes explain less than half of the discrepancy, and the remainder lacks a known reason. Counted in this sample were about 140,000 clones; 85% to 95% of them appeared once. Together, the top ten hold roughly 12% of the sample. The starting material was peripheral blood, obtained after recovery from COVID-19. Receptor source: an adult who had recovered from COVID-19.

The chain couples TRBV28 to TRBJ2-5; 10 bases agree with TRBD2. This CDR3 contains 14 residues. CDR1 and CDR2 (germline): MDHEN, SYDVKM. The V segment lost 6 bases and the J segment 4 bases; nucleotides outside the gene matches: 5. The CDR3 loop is CASSRSGRGETQYF. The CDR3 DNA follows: TGTGCCAGCAGCCGGAGCGGGAGGGGAGAGACCCAGTACTTC.

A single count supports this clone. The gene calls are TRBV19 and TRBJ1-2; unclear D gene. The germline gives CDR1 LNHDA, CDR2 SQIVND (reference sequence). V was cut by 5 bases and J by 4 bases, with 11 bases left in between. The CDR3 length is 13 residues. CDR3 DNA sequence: TGTGCCAGTAGTCTCGGCACGGGCTATGGCTACACCTTC. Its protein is CASSLGTGYGYTF. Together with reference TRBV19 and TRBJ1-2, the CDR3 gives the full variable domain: DGGITQSPKYLFRKEGQNVTLSCEQNLNHDAMYWYRQDPGQGLRLIYYSQIVNDFQKGDIAEGYSVSREKKESFPLTVTSAQKNPTAFYLCASSLGTGYGYTFGSGTRLTVV.

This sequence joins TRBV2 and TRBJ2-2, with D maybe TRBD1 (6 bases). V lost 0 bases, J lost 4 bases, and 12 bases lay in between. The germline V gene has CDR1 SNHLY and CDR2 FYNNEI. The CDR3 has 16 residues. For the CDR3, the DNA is TGTGCCAGCAGTGAAGCCGTGGGACACCTCACCGGGGAGCTGTTTTTT. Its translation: CASSEAVGHLTGELFF.

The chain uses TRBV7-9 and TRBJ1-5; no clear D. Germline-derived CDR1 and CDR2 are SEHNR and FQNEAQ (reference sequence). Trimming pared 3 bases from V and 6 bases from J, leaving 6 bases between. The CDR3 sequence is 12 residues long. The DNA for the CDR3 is TGTGCCAGCAGCTTCTCTGTTCAGCCCCAGCATTTT. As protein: CASSFSVQPQHF. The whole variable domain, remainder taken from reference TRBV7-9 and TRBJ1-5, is DTGVSQNPRHKITKRGQNVTFRCDPISEHNRLYWYRQTLGQGPEFLTYFQNEAQLEKSRLLSDRFSAERPKGSFSTLEIQRTEQGDSAMYLCASSFSVQPQHFGDGTRLSIL.

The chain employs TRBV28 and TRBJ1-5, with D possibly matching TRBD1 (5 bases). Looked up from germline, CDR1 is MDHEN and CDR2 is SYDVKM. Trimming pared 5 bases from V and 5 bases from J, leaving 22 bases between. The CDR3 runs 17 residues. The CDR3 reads CASSTPGADTNHQPQHF. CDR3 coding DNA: TGTGCCAGCAGTACCCCTGGGGCGGACACCAACCATCAGCCCCAGCATTTT. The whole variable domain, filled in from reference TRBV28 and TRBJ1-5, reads DVKVTQSSRYLVKRTGEKVFLECVQDMDHENMFWYRQDPGLGLRLIYFSYDVKMKEKGDIPEGYSVSREKKERFSLILESASTNQTSMYLCASSTPGADTNHQPQHFGDGTRLSIL.

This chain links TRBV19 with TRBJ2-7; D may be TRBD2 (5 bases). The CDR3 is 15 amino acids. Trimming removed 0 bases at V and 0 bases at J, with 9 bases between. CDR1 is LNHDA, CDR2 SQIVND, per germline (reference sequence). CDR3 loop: CASSIDPGSSYEQYF. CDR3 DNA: TGTGCCAGTAGTATAGATCCGGGGAGCTCCTACGAGCAGTACTTC.

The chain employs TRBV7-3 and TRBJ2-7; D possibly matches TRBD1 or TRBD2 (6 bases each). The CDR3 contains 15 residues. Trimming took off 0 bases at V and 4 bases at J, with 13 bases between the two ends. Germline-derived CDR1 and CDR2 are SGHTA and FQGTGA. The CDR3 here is CASSLTNGGRYEQYF. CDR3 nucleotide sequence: TGTGCCAGCAGCTTAACAAATGGGGGGCGGTACGAGCAGTACTTC. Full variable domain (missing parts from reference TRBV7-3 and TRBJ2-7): GAGVSQTPSNKVTEKGKYVELRCDPISGHTALYWYRQSLGQGPEFLIYFQGTGAADDSGLPNDRFFAVRPEGSVSTLKIQRTERGDSAVYLCASSLTNGGRYEQYFGPGTRLTVT.

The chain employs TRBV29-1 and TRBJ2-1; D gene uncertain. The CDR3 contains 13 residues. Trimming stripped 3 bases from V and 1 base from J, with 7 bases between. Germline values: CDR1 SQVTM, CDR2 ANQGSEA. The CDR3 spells CSVDTGSYNEQFF. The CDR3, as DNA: TGCAGCGTTGATACGGGTTCCTACAATGAGCAGTTCTTC.

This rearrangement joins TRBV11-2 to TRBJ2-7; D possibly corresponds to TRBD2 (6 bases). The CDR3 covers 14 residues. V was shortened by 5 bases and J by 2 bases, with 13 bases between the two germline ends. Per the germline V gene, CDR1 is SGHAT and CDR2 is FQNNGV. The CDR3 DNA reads TGTGCCAGCAGCCACTTCGGGGGTACCTACGAGCAGTACTTC. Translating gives CASSHFGGTYEQYF. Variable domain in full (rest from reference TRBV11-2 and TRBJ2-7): EAGVAQSPRYKIIEKRQSVAFWCNPISGHATLYWYQQILGQGPKLLIQFQNNGVVDDSQLPKDRFSAERLKGVDSTLKIQPAKLEDSAVYLCASSHFGGTYEQYFGPGTRLTVT.